Sequencing of this T cell receptor (beta chain) was carried out in a study of cytomegalovirus exposure and HLA in healthy donors. Trimming cost V 0 bases and J 5 bases; bases outside gene matches: 10. Looked up from germline, CDR1 is SGDLS and CDR2 is YYNGEE. This CDR3 region has 16 residues. Regarding the study as a whole: Previous analysis showed most TCR beta V segments were productive about 87% or about 30% of the time. As a later analysis revealed, the rate of TCR association differed by HLA locus, with DRB1 most and HLA-C fewest. Because they were indistinguishable, some V segments, including TRBV6-2 and TRBV6-3, were excluded.

PCR was performed using 60 Vbeta and 13 Jbeta primers. Only in-frame clones appear in the TCRdb table, and some are missing; sequencing was by immunoSEQ multiplex PCR. In the table there are 120,000 or so clones, 60% to 80% of which are singletons. Notes on this clone: As yet, its antigen is unknown.

This receptor was taken from a man in his thirties or forties in good health and CMV-seronegative. V usage is TRBV9 and J usage is TRBJ2-7; 8 nucleotides agree with TRBD1. Sequences were obtained from PBMCs. This CDR3 is CASSVASAGGTHEQYF. The CDR3 bases are TGTGCCAGCAGCGTAGCTTCGGCAGGGGGCACCCACGAGCAGTACTTC.